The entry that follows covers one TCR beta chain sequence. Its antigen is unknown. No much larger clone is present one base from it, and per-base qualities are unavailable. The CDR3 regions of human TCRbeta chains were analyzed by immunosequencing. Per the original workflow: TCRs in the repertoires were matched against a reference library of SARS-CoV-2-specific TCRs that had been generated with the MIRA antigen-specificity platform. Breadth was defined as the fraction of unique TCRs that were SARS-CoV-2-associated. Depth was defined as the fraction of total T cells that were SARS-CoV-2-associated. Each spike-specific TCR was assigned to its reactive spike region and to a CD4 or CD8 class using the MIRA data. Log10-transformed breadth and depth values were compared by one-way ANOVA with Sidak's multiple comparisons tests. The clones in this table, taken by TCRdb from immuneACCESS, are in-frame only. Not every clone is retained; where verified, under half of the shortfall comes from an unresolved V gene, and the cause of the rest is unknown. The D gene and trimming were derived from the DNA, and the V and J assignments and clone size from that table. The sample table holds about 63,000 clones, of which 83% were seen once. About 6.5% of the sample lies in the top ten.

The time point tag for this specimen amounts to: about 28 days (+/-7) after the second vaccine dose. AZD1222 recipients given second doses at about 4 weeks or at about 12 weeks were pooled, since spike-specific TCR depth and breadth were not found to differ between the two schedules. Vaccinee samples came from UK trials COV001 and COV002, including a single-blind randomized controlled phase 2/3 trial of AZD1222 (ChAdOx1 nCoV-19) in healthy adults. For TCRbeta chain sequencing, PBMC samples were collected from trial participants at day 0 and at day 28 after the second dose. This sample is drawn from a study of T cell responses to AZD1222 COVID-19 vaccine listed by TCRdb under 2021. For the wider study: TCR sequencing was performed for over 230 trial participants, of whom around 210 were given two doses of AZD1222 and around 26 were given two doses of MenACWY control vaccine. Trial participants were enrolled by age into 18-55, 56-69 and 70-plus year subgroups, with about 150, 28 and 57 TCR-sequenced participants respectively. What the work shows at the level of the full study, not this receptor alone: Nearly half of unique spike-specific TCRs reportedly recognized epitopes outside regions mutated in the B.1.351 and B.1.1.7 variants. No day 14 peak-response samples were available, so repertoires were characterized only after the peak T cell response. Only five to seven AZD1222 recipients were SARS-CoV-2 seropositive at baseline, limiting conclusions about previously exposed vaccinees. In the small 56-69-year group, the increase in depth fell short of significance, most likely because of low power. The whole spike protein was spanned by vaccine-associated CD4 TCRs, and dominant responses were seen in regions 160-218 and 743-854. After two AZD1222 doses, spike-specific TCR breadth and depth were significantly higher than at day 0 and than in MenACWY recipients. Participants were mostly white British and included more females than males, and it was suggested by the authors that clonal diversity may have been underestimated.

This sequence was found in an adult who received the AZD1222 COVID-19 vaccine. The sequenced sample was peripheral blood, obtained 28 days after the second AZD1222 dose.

The encoded CDR3 is CASSYSSRGRQPQHF. The nucleotide sequence reads as follows: TGCGCCAGCAGCTACTCCAGTCGGGGACGTCAGCCCCAGCATTTT. The V and J segments used are TRBV4-1 and TRBJ1-5; TRBD1 is perhaps the D gene, given 5 matching bases. The CDR3 numbers 15 residues from cysteine through phenylalanine. Only the CDR3 DNA stays, 45 bases, in frame from base 1. V is reduced by 5 bases and J by 6 bases, leaving a spacing of 17 bases between them. For CDR1 and CDR2, the germline V gene lists MGHRA and YSYEKL.